This TCR beta chain came from a study of blood T cell repertoires in COVID-19. V lost 3 bases and J lost 2; bases outside the gene matches: 1. This CDR3 comprises 15 residues. In germline, CDR1 is LGHNT, CDR2 FRNRAP. Assay: immunoSEQ multiplex PCR; the TCRdb copy retains only in-frame clones and omits some. The sample has more than 400,000 clones; about 92% are singletons. The receptor was isolated from a man younger than 30 who had recovered from COVID-19. The sample comprised PBMCs or T cells enriched from blood (not recorded which). The chain is built from TRBV12-5 and TRBJ2-6; 7 nucleotides agree with TRBD1. CDR3 amino acids: CASGLGQAGANVLTF. CDR3 bases: TGTGCTAGTGGTTTAGGACAGGCTGGGGCCAACGTCCTGACTTTC.